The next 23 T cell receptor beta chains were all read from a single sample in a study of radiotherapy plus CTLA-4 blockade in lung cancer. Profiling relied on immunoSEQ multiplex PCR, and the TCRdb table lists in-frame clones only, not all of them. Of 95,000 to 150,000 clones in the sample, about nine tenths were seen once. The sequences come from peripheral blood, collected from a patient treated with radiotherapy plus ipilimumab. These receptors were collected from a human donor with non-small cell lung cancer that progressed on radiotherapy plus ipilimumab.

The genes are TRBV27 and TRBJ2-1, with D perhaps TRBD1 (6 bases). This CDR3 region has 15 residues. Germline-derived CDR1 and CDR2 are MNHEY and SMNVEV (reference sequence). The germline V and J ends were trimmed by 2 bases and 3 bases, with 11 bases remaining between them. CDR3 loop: CASSLIWDNYNEQFF. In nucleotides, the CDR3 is TGTGCCAGCAGTTTAATTTGGGACAACTACAATGAGCAGTTCTTC.

The CDR3 here is CASSWATREQFF. CDR3 DNA: TGTGCCAGCAGTTGGGCGACCCGAGAGCAGTTCTTC. The rearrangement joins TRBV27 to TRBJ2-1; no clear D. The CDR3 is 12 amino acids. V was clipped by 4 bases and J by 10 bases, with 11 bases between them. In germline, CDR1 is MNHEY, CDR2 SMNVEV (reference sequence).

CDR3 residues: CASSLAAGGYEQYF. The CDR3 DNA is TGCGCCAGCAGCTTGGCGGCAGGGGGCTACGAGCAGTACTTC. V gene TRBV5-1 combines with J gene TRBJ2-7; 7 bases map to TRBD1. The CDR3 extends over 14 amino acids. Germline V gives CDR1 SGHRS, CDR2 YFSETQ. The V segment lost 0 bases and the J segment 3 bases; nucleotides outside the gene matches: 3. The whole variable domain, remainder taken from reference TRBV5-1 and TRBJ2-7, is KAGVTQTPRYLIKTRGQQVTLSCSPISGHRSVSWYQQTPGQGLQFLFEYFSETQRNKGNFPGRFSGRQFSNSRSEMNVSTLELGDSALYLCASSLAAGGYEQYFGPGTRLTVT.

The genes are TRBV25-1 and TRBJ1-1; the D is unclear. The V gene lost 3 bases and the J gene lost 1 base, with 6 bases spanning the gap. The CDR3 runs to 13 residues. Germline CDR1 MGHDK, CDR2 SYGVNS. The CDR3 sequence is CASSDEGNTEAFF. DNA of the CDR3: TGTGCCAGCAGTGATGAAGGGAACACTGAAGCTTTCTTT.

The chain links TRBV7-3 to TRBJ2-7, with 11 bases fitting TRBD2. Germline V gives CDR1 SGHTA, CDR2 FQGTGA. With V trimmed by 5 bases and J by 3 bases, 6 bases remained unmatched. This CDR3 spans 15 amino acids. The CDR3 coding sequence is TGTGCCAGCAGCCTGCCCGGGACTAGCGGCTACGAGCAGTACTTC. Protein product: CASSLPGTSGYEQYF.

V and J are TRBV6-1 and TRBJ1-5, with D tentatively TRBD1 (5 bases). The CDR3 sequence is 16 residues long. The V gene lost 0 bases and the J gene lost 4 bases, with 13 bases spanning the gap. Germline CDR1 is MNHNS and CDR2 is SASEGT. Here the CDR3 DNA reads TGTGCCAGCAGTGAAGCCCGGGGGGTTGGGAATCAGCCCCAGCATTTT. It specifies CASSEARGVGNQPQHF.

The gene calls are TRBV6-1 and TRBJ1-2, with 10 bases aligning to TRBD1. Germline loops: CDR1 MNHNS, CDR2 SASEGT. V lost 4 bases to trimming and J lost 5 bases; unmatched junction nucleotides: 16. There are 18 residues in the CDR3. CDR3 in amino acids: CASSGEGVGQGTGYGYTF. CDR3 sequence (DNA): TGTGCCAGCAGTGGGGAGGGGGTGGGACAGGGGACCGGTTATGGCTACACCTTC.

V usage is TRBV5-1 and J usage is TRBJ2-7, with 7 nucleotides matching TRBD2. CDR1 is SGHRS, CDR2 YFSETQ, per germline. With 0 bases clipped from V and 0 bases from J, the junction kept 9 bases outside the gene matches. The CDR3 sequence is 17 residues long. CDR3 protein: CASSLDLAVTSSYEQYF. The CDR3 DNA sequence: TGCGCCAGCAGCTTGGATCTAGCGGTCACAAGCTCCTACGAGCAGTACTTC.

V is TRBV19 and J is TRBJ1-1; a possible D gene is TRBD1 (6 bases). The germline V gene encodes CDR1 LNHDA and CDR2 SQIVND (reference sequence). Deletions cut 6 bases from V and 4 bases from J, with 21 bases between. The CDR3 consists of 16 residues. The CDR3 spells CASSTMDRGPGTEAFF. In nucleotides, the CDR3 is TGTGCCAGTAGCACGATGGACCGGGGGCCGGGCACTGAAGCTTTCTTT.

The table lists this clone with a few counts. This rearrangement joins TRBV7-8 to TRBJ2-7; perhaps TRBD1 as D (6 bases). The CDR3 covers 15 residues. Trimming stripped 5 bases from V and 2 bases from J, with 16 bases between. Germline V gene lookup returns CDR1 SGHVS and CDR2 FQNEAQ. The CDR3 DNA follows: TGTGCCAGCAGCCCCGTGGACAGATCGGCCTACGAGCAGTACTTC. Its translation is CASSPVDRSAYEQYF.

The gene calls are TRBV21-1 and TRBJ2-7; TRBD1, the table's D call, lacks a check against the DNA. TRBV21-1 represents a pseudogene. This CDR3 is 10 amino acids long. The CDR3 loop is CASCQVFRYF. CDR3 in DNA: TGTGCCAGCTGTCAGGTGTTTCGGTACTTC.

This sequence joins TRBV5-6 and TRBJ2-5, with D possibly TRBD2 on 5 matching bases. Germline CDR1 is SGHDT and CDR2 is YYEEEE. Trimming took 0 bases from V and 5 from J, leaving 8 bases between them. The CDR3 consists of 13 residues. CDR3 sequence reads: CASSLGGLETQYF. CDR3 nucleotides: TGTGCCAGCAGCTTGGGAGGGCTGGAGACCCAGTACTTC.

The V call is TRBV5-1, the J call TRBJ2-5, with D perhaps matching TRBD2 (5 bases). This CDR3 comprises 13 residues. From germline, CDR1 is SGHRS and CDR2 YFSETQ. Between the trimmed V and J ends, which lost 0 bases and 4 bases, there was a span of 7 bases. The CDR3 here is CASSLESGETQYF. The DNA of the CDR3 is TGCGCCAGCAGCTTGGAGAGCGGAGAGACCCAGTACTTC.

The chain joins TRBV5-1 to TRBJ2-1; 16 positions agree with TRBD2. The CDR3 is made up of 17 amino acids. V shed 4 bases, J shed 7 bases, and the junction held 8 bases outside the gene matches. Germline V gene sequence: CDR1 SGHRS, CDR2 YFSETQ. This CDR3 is CASSGTGTSGRVNEQFF. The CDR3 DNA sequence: TGCGCCAGCAGCGGTACCGGGACTAGCGGGAGGGTGAATGAGCAGTTCTTC.

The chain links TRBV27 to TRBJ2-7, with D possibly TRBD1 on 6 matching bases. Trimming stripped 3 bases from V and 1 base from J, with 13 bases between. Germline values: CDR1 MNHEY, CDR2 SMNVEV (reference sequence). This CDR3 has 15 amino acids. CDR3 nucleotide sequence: TGTGCCAGCAGTTTGGGGACACTGACATCCTACGAGCAGTACTTC. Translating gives CASSLGTLTSYEQYF.

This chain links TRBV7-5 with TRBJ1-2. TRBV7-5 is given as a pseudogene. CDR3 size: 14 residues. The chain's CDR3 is CARSLWSIIYGYTF. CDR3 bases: TGTGCCAGAAGCTTATGGAGTATCATCTATGGCTACACCTTC.

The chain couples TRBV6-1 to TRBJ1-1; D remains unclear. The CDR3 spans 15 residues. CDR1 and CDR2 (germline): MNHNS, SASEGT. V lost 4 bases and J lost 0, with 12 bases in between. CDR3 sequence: CASSVAQAMNTEAFF. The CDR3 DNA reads TGTGCCAGCAGTGTAGCTCAGGCAATGAACACTGAAGCTTTCTTT.

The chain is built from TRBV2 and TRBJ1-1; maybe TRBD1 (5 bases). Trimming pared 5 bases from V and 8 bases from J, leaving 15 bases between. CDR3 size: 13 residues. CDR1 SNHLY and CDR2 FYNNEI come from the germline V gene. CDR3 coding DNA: TGTGCCAGCAGTACCCGAGGAGGGACGGAAGCTTTCTTT. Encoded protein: CASSTRGGTEAFF.

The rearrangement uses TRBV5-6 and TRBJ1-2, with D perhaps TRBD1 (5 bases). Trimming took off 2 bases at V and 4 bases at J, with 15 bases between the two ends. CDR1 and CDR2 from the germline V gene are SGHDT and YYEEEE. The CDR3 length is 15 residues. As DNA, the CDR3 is TGTGCCAGCAGCTTTTGGGACCGATCAGGCTATGGCTACACCTTC. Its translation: CASSFWDRSGYGYTF.

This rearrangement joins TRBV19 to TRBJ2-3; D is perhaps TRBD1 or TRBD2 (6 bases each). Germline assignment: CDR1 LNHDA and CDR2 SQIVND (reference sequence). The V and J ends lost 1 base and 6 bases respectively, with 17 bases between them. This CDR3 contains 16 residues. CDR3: CASSIGLAEGEDTQYF. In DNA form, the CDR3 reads TGTGCCAGTAGTATAGGTTTGGCGGAGGGGGAGGATACGCAGTATTTT.

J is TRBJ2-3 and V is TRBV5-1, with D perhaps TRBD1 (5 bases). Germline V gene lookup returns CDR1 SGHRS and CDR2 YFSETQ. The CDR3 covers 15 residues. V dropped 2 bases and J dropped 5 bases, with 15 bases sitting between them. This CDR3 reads CASSFSAGPRDTQYF. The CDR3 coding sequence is TGCGCCAGCAGCTTCTCAGCAGGGCCCCGAGATACGCAGTATTTT.

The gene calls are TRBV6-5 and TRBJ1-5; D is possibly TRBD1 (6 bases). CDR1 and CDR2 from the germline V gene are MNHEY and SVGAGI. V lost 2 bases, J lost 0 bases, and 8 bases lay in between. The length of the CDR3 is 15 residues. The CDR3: CASSYDRYSNQPQHF. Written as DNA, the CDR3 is TGTGCCAGCAGTTACGACAGGTATAGCAATCAGCCCCAGCATTTT.

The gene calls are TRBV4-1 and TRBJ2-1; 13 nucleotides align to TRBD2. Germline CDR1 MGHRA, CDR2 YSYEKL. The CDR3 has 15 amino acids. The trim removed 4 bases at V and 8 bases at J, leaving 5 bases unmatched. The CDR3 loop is CASSPPGLAGYEQFF. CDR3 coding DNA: TGCGCCAGCAGCCCTCCGGGACTAGCGGGATATGAGCAGTTCTTC.